Listed below are T cell receptor beta chains from one sample, sequenced in a study of blood T cell repertoires in COVID-19. Sequencing was performed with immunoSEQ multiplex PCR; in TCRdb, only in-frame clones are kept and a portion is missing. The table records around 97,000 clones, about 80% of them present only once. The sequenced sample consisted of peripheral blood. The receptors stem from a human donor in a cohort sampled during active or convalescent COVID-19. The CDR3 runs from the conserved cysteine through the conserved F or W. The order of the fields is CDR3 DNA, CDR3 protein, J gene, D gene, V gene, clone size. D genes are given only for firm matches. Size is stated for part of the rows, as once, few or many counts, or as a class when the clone is expanded.

cdr3_nt: TGTGCCAGCAGCCGGACAGCAGAACGTTCACCCCTCCACTTT
cdr3_aa: CASSRTAERSPLHF
j_call: TRBJ1-6
d_call: -
v_call: TRBV21-1
clone_size: few

cdr3_nt: TGTGCCATCAGTGAGTCGTTCAGCTATGGCTACACCTTC
cdr3_aa: CAISESFSYGYTF
j_call: TRBJ1-2
d_call: -
v_call: TRBV10-3
clone_size: -

cdr3_nt: TGTGCCAGCAGCCCTACTAACCTTCGAGGTGGCTACACCTTC
cdr3_aa: CASSPTNLRGGYTF
j_call: TRBJ1-2
d_call: -
v_call: TRBV7-2
clone_size: -

cdr3_nt: TGCGCCAGCAGCCCGGGACTTCTCCAAGAGACCCAGTACTTC
cdr3_aa: CASSPGLLQETQYF
j_call: TRBJ2-5
d_call: -
v_call: TRBV5-1
clone_size: -

cdr3_nt: TGTGCCAGCAGCTTGGAGCTAGCGGGGGGGCCGGACACCGGGGAGCTGTTTTTT
cdr3_aa: CASSLELAGGPDTGELFF
j_call: TRBJ2-2
d_call: TRBD2
v_call: TRBV5-4
clone_size: once

cdr3_nt: TGTGCCAGCAGCAAAGAGTGGGTAGGGACAGGGGAGACTGAAGCTTTCTTT
cdr3_aa: CASSKEWVGTGETEAFF
j_call: TRBJ1-1
d_call: -
v_call: TRBV21-1
clone_size: -

cdr3_nt: TGTGCCAGCAGCGCGCGACAGGGGGCGGGTTCACCCCTCCACTTT
cdr3_aa: CASSARQGAGSPLHF
j_call: TRBJ1-6
d_call: TRBD1
v_call: TRBV11-2
clone_size: -

cdr3_nt: TGCGCCAGCAGCCCCAAGGGAGACTATGGCTACACCTTC
cdr3_aa: CASSPKGDYGYTF
j_call: TRBJ1-2
d_call: -
v_call: TRBV5-1
clone_size: -

cdr3_nt: TGTGCCAGCAGCTCGATCACAGGGAACACTGAAGCTTTCTTT
cdr3_aa: CASSSITGNTEAFF
j_call: TRBJ1-1
d_call: -
v_call: TRBV5-4
clone_size: -

cdr3_nt: TGTGCCAGCAGCCCCCGGGACAGGGTAGACGGAAGACCCCTCCACTTT
cdr3_aa: CASSPRDRVDGRPLHF
j_call: TRBJ1-6
d_call: TRBD1
v_call: TRBV11-2
clone_size: -

cdr3_nt: TGCGCCAGCAGCACCGGAACCTCCGGACAGGGCGATCAGCCCCAGCATTTT
cdr3_aa: CASSTGTSGQGDQPQHF
j_call: TRBJ1-5
d_call: TRBD1
v_call: TRBV5-1
clone_size: once

cdr3_nt: TGTGCCAGCAGCGACAGGGGCTACGAGCAGTACTTC
cdr3_aa: CASSDRGYEQYF
j_call: TRBJ2-7
d_call: TRBD1
v_call: TRBV12-3/TRBV12-4
clone_size: -

cdr3_nt: TGCGCCAGCAGCTTGTTCGGGGGGAACAATGAGCAGTTCTTC
cdr3_aa: CASSLFGGNNEQFF
j_call: TRBJ2-1
d_call: TRBD2
v_call: TRBV5-1
clone_size: once

cdr3_nt: TGCAGCGTTACAGGGTACCGTTATGGCTACACCTTC
cdr3_aa: CSVTGYRYGYTF
j_call: TRBJ1-2
d_call: -
v_call: TRBV29-1
clone_size: -

cdr3_nt: TGTGCCAGCAGTGAAAGGTTCGGGGACTACAATGAGCAGTTCTTC
cdr3_aa: CASSERFGDYNEQFF
j_call: TRBJ2-1
d_call: -
v_call: TRBV6-1
clone_size: once

cdr3_nt: TGTGCCAGTAGTATAGGCCATGAGTTCCCCTATGGCTACACCTTC
cdr3_aa: CASSIGHEFPYGYTF
j_call: TRBJ1-2
d_call: -
v_call: TRBV19
clone_size: -

cdr3_nt: TGTGCCAGCAGACGCCAGACAGGGAGCAATCAGCCCCAGCATTTT
cdr3_aa: CASRRQTGSNQPQHF
j_call: TRBJ1-5
d_call: TRBD1
v_call: TRBV2
clone_size: -

cdr3_nt: TGTGCCAGCAGTTTCGGTAAAAAACTGTTTTTT
cdr3_aa: CASSFGKKLFF
j_call: TRBJ1-4
d_call: -
v_call: TRBV12-3/TRBV12-4
clone_size: -

cdr3_nt: TGTGCCAGCCGGATCTCTCCATCCCGGGGGTACGGCTACACCTTC
cdr3_aa: CASRISPSRGYGYTF
j_call: TRBJ1-2
d_call: -
v_call: TRBV27
clone_size: -

cdr3_nt: TGTGCCAGCAGCTTTACCAGCGGGGCCTCCTACGAGCAGTACTTC
cdr3_aa: CASSFTSGASYEQYF
j_call: TRBJ2-7
d_call: TRBD2
v_call: TRBV5-5
clone_size: -

cdr3_nt: TGTGCCAGCAGCGTAGCAGGATGGAACACCGGGGAGCTGTTTTTT
cdr3_aa: CASSVAGWNTGELFF
j_call: TRBJ2-2
d_call: -
v_call: TRBV9
clone_size: -

cdr3_nt: TGTGCCAGCCAAGACAGGATACCCTCCTACGAGCAGTACTTC
cdr3_aa: CASQDRIPSYEQYF
j_call: TRBJ2-7
d_call: -
v_call: TRBV2
clone_size: -

cdr3_nt: TGTGCCAGCAGTGACCAGCTCCGGGGTTACGAGGATACGCAGTATTTT
cdr3_aa: CASSDQLRGYEDTQYF
j_call: TRBJ2-3
d_call: -
v_call: TRBV25-1
clone_size: -

cdr3_nt: TGTGCCAGCAGCCAAGGGGACCAGGGGTGGTACAATGAGCAGTTCTTC
cdr3_aa: CASSQGDQGWYNEQFF
j_call: TRBJ2-1
d_call: -
v_call: TRBV3-1/TRBV3-2
clone_size: -